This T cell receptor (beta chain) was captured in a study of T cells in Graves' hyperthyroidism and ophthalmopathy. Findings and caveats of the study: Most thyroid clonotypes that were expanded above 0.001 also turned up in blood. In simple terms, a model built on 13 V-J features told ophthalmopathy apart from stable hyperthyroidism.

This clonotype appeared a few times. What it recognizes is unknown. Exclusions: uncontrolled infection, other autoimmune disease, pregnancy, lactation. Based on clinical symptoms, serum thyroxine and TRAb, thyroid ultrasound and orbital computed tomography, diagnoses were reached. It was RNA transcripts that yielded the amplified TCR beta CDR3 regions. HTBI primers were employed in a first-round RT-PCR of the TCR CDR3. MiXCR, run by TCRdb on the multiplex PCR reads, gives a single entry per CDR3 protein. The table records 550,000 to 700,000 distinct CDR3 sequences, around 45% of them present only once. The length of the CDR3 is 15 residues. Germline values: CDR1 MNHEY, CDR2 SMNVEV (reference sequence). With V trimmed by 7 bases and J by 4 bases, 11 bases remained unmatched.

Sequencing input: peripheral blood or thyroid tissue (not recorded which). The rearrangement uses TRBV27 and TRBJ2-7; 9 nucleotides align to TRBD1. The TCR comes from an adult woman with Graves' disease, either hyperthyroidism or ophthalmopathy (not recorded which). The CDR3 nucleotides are TGTGCCAGCACCGACAGGGGGAAAGATCCGTACGAGCAGTACTTC. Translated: CASTDRGKDPYEQYF.